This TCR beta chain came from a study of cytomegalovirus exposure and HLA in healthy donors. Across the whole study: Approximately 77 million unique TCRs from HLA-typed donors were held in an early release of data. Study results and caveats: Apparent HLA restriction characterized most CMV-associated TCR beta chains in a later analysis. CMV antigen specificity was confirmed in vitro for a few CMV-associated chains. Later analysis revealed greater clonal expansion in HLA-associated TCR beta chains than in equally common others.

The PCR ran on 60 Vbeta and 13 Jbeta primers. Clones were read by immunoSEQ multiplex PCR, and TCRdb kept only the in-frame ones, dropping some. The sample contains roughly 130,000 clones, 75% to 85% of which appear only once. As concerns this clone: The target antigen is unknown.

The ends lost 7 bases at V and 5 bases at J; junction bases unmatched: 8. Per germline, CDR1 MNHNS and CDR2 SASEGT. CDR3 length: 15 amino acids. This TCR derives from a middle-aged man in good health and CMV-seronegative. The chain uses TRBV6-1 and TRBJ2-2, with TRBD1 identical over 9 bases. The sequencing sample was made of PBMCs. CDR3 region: CASTPDRGGTGELFF. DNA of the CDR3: TGTGCCAGCACCCCAGACAGGGGGGGAACCGGGGAGCTGTTTTTT.